Below are 4 T cell receptor beta chains sequenced from a single sample in a study of blood T cell repertoires in COVID-19. The protocol was immunoSEQ multiplex PCR, while the TCRdb copy is restricted to in-frame clones and leaves out a portion. The sample carries approximately 350,000 clones, approximately 82% recorded once. Sequencing was performed on peripheral blood. The receptors shown here come from a man aged 30 to 39 with active or convalescent COVID-19.

V usage is TRBV15 and J usage is TRBJ2-7; tentative D call: TRBD1 (6 bases). The CDR3 length is 16 residues. Germline CDR1 LNHNV, CDR2 YYDKDF (reference sequence). Deletions cut 2 bases from V and 0 bases from J, with 14 bases between. In nucleotides, the CDR3 is TGTGCCACCAGCAGAAACCTCGGACAGAACTCCTACGAGCAGTACTTC. Protein sequence: CATSRNLGQNSYEQYF. Full variable domain (missing parts from reference TRBV15 and TRBJ2-7): DAMVIQNPRYQVTQFGKPVTLSCSQTLNHNVMYWYQQKSSQAPKLLFHYYDKDFNNEADTPDNFQSRRPNTSFCFLDIRSPGLGDTAMYLCATSRNLGQNSYEQYFGPGTRLTVT.

The chain links TRBV30 to TRBJ1-1; D perhaps matches TRBD1 (5 bases). Germline assignment: CDR1 GTSNPN and CDR2 SVGIG (reference sequence). The CDR3 loop spans 14 amino acids. V was trimmed by 4 bases and J by 7 bases, leaving 19 bases between them. DNA of the CDR3: TGTGCCTGGATTACGATACAGGAAGGGGATGAAGCTTTCTTT. Translating gives CAWITIQEGDEAFF.

The chain recombines TRBV5-1 with TRBJ2-1; 7 bases match TRBD2. V lost 4 bases, J lost 8 bases, and 3 bases stayed unmatched. This CDR3 contains 12 residues. Germline lookup yields CDR1 SGHRS and CDR2 YFSETQ. The CDR3 nucleotides read TGCGCCAGCAGCCCTACTAGCGATGAGCAGTTCTTC. Translated: CASSPTSDEQFF.

The chain links TRBV6-5 to TRBJ1-4; D call uncertain. Germline V gene lookup returns CDR1 MNHEY and CDR2 SVGAGI. V was clipped by 6 bases and J by 3 bases, with 5 bases between them. The CDR3 runs to 12 residues. The CDR3 protein is CASRRPNEKLFF. The CDR3, as DNA: TGTGCCAGCAGGCGGCCTAATGAAAAACTGTTTTTT.